A selection of T cell receptor beta chains follows, all from one sample in a study of T cell responses to AZD1222 COVID-19 vaccine. The protocol was immunoSEQ multiplex PCR, while the TCRdb copy is restricted to in-frame clones and leaves out a portion. The table shows some 130,000 clones, with 85% to 95% occurring only once. The sample was peripheral blood, taken on day 0 of AZD1222 vaccination. The receptors originated from an adult in good health. Both conserved end residues are part of each CDR3. A D gene is named only where the DNA matches it firmly. A row's size may be missing; if present it is once, few, many or a size class.

size	V	J	D	CDR3	DNA
-	TRBV6-5	TRBJ2-7	TRBD1	CASSYSGQGNNEQYF	TGTGCCAGCAGTTACTCGGGACAGGGAAACAACGAGCAGTACTTC
-	TRBV6-5	TRBJ1-2	-	CASSYPSGDGYTF	TGTGCCAGCAGTTATCCATCAGGGGACGGCTACACCTTC
-	TRBV9	TRBJ1-4	-	CASSLSPGRNNEKLFF	TGTGCCAGCAGCCTTTCTCCGGGACGGAATAATGAAAAACTGTTTTTT
-	TRBV6-5	TRBJ2-3	-	CASSYSRSSDTQYF	TGTGCCAGCAGTTACTCGAGATCCAGTGATACGCAGTATTTT
-	TRBV27	TRBJ1-2	-	CASSRLGPTRINYGYTF	TGTGCCAGCAGCCGCCTTGGGCCCACCCGTATAAACTATGGCTACACCTTC
-	TRBV4-2	TRBJ1-2	TRBD1	CASSAGGARYGYTF	TGTGCCAGCAGCGCAGGGGGCGCAAGATATGGCTACACCTTC
-	TRBV19	TRBJ1-6	-	CASRSSYNSPLHF	TGTGCCAGCCGGAGCTCCTATAATTCACCCCTCCACTTT
-	TRBV18	TRBJ1-3	TRBD1	CASSQGTRGGLSSGNTIYF	TGTGCCAGCTCTCAAGGGACCAGAGGGGGCCTAAGCTCTGGAAACACCATATATTTT
-	TRBV18	TRBJ1-1	-	CASSPPGVVTEAFF	TGTGCCAGCTCACCACCGGGGGTAGTCACTGAAGCTTTCTTT
once	TRBV15	TRBJ2-7	-	CATRGRGYGEQYF	TGTGCCACCCGGGGGAGGGGGTATGGCGAGCAGTACTTC
-	TRBV9	TRBJ2-1	TRBD2	CASSAAGGYNEQFF	TGTGCCAGCAGCGCCGCGGGAGGGTACAATGAGCAGTTCTTC
-	TRBV9	TRBJ1-2	-	CASSALADPVPYGYTF	TGTGCCAGCAGCGCCCTCGCGGACCCCGTCCCCTATGGCTACACCTTC
-	TRBV19	TRBJ1-2	TRBD1	CASSKGANRGYGYTF	TGTGCCAGTAGTAAAGGAGCTAACAGGGGCTATGGCTACACCTTC
-	TRBV5-6	TRBJ2-1	-	CASSLRAVSYNEQFF	TGTGCCAGCAGCTTGCGGGCCGTCTCCTACAATGAGCAGTTCTTC
-	TRBV18	TRBJ1-1	-	CASSPGDRGNTEAFF	TGTGCCAGCTCACCTGGGGACCGGGGGAACACTGAAGCTTTCTTT
-	TRBV11-2	TRBJ2-3	TRBD2	CASIIRGGRVADTQYF	TGTGCCAGCATCATTCGGGGGGGCAGGGTCGCAGATACGCAGTATTTT
-	TRBV29-1	TRBJ2-5	-	CSVLDTQETQYF	TGCAGCGTCCTGGACACCCAAGAGACCCAGTACTTC
once	TRBV18	TRBJ1-2	-	CASSPSQRANYGYTF	TGTGCCAGCTCACCATCCCAAAGGGCTAACTATGGCTACACCTTC
-	TRBV28	TRBJ1-1	-	CASSPPRAIEAFF	TGTGCCAGCAGTCCTCCAAGGGCCATTGAAGCTTTCTTT
-	TRBV4-2	TRBJ2-6	-	CASSQEGARGANVLTF	TGTGCCAGCAGCCAAGAAGGGGCACGCGGGGCCAACGTCCTGACTTTC
-	TRBV18	TRBJ1-5	-	CASSPREGGHGNQPQHF	TGTGCCAGCTCACCAAGGGAGGGAGGGCATGGCAATCAGCCCCAGCATTTT
-	TRBV10-3	TRBJ1-2	-	CAISAVPGADGYTF	TGTGCCATCAGTGCAGTGCCAGGGGCGGATGGCTACACCTTC
-	TRBV4-2	TRBJ1-3	-	CASSHDGGSGNTIYF	TGTGCCAGCAGCCACGACGGGGGCTCTGGAAACACCATATATTTT
-	TRBV19	TRBJ1-3	-	CASTILNGGSSGNTIYF	TGTGCCAGTACTATACTCAACGGCGGTTCCTCTGGAAACACCATATATTTT
-	TRBV27	TRBJ2-2	-	CASSLLAVFANTGELFF	TGTGCCAGCAGTTTATTAGCCGTTTTCGCGAACACCGGGGAGCTGTTTTTT
-	TRBV7-9	TRBJ2-2	TRBD1	CASSPGQKNTGELFF	TGTGCCAGCAGCCCGGGACAGAAGAACACCGGGGAGCTGTTTTTT
-	TRBV27	TRBJ1-2	TRBD1	CASSLGATTGPNYGYTF	TGTGCCAGCAGTTTAGGCGCTACGACAGGGCCTAACTATGGCTACACCTTC